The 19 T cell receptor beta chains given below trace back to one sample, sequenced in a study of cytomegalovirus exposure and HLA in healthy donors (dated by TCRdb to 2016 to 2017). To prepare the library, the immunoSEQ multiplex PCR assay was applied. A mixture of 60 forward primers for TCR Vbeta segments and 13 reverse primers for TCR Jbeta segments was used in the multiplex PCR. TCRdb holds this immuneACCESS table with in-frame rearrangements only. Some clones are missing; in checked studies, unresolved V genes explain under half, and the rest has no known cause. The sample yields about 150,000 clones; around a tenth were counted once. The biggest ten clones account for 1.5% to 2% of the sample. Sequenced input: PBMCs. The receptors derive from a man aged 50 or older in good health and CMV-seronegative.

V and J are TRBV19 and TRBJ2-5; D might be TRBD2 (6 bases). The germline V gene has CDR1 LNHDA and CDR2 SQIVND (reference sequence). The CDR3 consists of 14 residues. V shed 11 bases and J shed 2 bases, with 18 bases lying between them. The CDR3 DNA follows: TGTGCCCTGGAGGGGCGAGTTCTTCAAGAGACCCAGTACTTC. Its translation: CALEGRVLQETQYF.

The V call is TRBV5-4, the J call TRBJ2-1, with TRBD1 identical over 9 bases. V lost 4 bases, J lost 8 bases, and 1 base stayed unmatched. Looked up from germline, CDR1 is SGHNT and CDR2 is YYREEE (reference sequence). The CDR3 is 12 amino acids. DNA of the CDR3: TGTGCCAGCAGCCGGGACAGGGATGAGCAGTTCTTC. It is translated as CASSRDRDEQFF.

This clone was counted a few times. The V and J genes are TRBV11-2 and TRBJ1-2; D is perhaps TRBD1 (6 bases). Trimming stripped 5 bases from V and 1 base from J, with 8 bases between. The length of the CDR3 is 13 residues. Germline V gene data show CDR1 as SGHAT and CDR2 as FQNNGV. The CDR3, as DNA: TGTGCCAGCAGCCGGACAGATAACTATGGCTACACCTTC. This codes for CASSRTDNYGYTF. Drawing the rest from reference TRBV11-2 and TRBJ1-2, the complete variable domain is EAGVAQSPRYKIIEKRQSVAFWCNPISGHATLYWYQQILGQGPKLLIQFQNNGVVDDSQLPKDRFSAERLKGVDSTLKIQPAKLEDSAVYLCASSRTDNYGYTFGSGTRLTVV.

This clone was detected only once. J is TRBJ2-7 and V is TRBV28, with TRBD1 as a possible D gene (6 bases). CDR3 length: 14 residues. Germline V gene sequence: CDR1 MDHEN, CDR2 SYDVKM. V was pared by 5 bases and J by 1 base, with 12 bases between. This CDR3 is CASSRNRVSYEQYF. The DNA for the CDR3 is TGTGCCAGCAGTCGGAACAGGGTGTCCTACGAGCAGTACTTC.

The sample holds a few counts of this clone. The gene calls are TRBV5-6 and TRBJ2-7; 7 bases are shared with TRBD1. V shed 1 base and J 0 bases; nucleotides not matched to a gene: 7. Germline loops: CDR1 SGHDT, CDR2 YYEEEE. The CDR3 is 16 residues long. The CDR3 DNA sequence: TGTGCCAGCAGCTTGCAGGTGGGACAGAGCTCCTACGAGCAGTACTTC. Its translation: CASSLQVGQSSYEQYF.

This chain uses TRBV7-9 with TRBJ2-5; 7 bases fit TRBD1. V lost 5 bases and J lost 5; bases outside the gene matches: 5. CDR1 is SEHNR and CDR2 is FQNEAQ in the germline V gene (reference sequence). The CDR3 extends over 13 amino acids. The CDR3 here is CASSPRGPETQYF. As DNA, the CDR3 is TGTGCCAGCAGCCCGAGGGGGCCGGAGACCCAGTACTTC.

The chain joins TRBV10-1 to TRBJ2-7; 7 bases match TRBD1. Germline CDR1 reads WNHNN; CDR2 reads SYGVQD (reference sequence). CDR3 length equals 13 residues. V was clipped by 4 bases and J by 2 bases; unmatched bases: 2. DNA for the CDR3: TGCGCCAGCAGTGGACAGGGAACCTACGAGCAGTACTTC. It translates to CASSGQGTYEQYF.

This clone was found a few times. The CDR3 DNA reads as TGTGCCAGCAGTTTATTTTACAGGGCGGCTGAAAAACTGTTTTTT. It specifies CASSLFYRAAEKLFF. The chain combines TRBV27 with TRBJ1-4; TRBD1 might be the D (6 bases). Germline V gene sequence: CDR1 MNHEY, CDR2 SMNVEV (reference sequence). V lost 1 base and J lost 7, with 13 bases in between. The CDR3 consists of 15 residues.

This chain's CDR3 is CSGPGQGGAFF. Here the CDR3 DNA reads TGCAGTGGGCCGGGACAGGGAGGGGCTTTCTTT. The chain uses TRBV20-1 and TRBJ1-1, with 9 bases fitting TRBD1. Germline-derived CDR1 and CDR2 are DFQATT and SNEGSKA (reference sequence). V was pared by 7 bases and J by 11 bases, with 8 bases of the junction left unmatched. The CDR3 has 11 residues.

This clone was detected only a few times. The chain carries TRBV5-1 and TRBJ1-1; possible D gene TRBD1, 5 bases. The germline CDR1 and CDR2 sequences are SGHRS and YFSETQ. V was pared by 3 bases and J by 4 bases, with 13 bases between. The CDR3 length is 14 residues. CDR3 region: CASSSYRGGTEAFF. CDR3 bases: TGCGCCAGCAGCTCCTATCGGGGGGGCACTGAAGCTTTCTTT.

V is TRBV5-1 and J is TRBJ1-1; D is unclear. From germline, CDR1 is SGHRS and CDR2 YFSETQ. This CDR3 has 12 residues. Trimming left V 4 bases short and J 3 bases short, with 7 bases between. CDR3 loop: CASSPRDTEAFF. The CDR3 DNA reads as TGCGCCAGCAGCCCGAGGGACACTGAAGCTTTCTTT.

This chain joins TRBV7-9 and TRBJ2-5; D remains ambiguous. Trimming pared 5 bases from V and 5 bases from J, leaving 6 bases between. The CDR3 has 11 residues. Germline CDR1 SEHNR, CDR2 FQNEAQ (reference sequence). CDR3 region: CASSLSETQYF. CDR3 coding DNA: TGTGCCAGCAGCCTGAGCGAGACCCAGTACTTC.

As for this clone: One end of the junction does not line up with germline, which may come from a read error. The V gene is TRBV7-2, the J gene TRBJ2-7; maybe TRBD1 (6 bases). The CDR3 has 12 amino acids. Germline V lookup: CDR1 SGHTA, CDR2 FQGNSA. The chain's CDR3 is CASSTGTGPQDF. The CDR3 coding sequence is TGTGCCAGCAGCACAGGGACGGGGCCGCAGGATTTC.

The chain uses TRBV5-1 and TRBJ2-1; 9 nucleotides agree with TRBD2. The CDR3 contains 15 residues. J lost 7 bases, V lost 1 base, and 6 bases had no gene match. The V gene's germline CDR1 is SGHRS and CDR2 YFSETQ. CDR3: CASSLSGTSSNEQFF. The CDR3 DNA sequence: TGCGCCAGCAGCTTGTCCGGGACTAGCAGTAATGAGCAGTTCTTC.

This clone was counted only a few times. In DNA, the CDR3 is TGTGCCAGCAGCCCCGGGTCCAGCGGGGGCCTCACAGATACGCAGTATTTT. Translation: CASSPGSSGGLTDTQYF. The chain carries TRBV9 and TRBJ2-3; 8 bases map to TRBD2. V was clipped by 4 bases and J by 2 bases; unmatched bases: 12. CDR1 and CDR2 from the germline V gene are SGDLS and YYNGEE. The CDR3 has 17 amino acids.

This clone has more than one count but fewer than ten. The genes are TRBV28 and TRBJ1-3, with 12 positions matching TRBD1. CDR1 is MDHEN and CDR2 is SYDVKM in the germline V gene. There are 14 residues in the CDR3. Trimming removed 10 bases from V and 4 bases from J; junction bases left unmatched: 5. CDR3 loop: CATSGTGGGNTIYF. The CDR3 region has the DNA TGTGCCACCTCCGGGACAGGGGGCGGAAACACCATATATTTT.

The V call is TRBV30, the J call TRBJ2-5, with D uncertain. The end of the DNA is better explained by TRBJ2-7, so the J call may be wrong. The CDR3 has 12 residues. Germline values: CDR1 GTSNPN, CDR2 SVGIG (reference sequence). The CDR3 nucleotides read TGTGCCTGGAGTGTAGCGCGCTACGAGCAGTACTTC. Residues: CAWSVARYEQYF.

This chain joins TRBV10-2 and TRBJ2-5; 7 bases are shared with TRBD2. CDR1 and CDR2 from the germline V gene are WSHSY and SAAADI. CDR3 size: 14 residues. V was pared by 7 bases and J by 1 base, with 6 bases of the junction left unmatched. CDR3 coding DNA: TGCGCCAGCATGGTCAGCGGGACCCAAGAGACCCAGTACTTC. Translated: CASMVSGTQETQYF.

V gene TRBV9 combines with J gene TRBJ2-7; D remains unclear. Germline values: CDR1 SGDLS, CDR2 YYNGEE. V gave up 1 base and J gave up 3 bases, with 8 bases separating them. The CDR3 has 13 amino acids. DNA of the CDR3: TGTGCCAGCAGCGTATACCCAGACTACGAGCAGTACTTC. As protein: CASSVYPDYEQYF.